This T cell receptor (beta chain) was sequenced during a study of identical twins. The study, taken as a whole, reports: Out-of-frame alpha sequences common to twins exhibited a surplus of low generation probability.

This clonotype occurred a few times. Antigen unknown. In germline, CDR1 is LNHDA, CDR2 SQIVND (reference sequence). Trimming stripped 11 bases from V and 7 bases from J, with 18 bases between. This CDR3 comprises 13 residues. Unique molecular identifiers were in the cDNA, with template-switch universal primer binding. Each CDR3 protein is one row after TCRdb ran MiXCR on the 5' RACE reads. The data contain hundreds of thousands of distinct CDR3 sequences, about 20% of them singletons. This sample also belongs to another study, concerning T cells expressing NK-cell markers. From that report: According to the study, TCR beta repertoires originated from sorted CD3+CD56+NKG2C+, CD3+CD56+NKG2C- and CD3+CD56-NKG2C+ T cells.

The clonotype comes from a woman younger than 30 in good health. The chain joins TRBV19 to TRBJ1-5; no definite D call. Specimen: PBMCs. In DNA form, the CDR3 reads TGTGCCCTCCCCCCAAGTAAGATGCAGCCCCAGCATTTT. It specifies CALPPSKMQPQHF.